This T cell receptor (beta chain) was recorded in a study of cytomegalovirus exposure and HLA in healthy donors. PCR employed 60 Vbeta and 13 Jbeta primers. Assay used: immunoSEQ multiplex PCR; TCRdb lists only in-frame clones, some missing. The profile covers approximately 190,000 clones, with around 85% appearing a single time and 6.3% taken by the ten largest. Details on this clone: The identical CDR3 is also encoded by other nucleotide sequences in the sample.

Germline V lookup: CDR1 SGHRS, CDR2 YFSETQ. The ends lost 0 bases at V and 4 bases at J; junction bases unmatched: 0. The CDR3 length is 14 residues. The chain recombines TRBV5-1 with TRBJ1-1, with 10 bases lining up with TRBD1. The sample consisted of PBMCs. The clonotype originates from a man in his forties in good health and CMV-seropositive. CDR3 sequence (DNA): TGCGCCAGCAGCTTGGGGACAGGGGGCACTGAAGCTTTCTTT. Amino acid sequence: CASSLGTGGTEAFF. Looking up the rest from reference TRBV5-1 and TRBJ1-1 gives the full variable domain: KAGVTQTPRYLIKTRGQQVTLSCSPISGHRSVSWYQQTPGQGLQFLFEYFSETQRNKGNFPGRFSGRQFSNSRSEMNVSTLELGDSALYLCASSLGTGGTEAFFGQGTRLTVV.